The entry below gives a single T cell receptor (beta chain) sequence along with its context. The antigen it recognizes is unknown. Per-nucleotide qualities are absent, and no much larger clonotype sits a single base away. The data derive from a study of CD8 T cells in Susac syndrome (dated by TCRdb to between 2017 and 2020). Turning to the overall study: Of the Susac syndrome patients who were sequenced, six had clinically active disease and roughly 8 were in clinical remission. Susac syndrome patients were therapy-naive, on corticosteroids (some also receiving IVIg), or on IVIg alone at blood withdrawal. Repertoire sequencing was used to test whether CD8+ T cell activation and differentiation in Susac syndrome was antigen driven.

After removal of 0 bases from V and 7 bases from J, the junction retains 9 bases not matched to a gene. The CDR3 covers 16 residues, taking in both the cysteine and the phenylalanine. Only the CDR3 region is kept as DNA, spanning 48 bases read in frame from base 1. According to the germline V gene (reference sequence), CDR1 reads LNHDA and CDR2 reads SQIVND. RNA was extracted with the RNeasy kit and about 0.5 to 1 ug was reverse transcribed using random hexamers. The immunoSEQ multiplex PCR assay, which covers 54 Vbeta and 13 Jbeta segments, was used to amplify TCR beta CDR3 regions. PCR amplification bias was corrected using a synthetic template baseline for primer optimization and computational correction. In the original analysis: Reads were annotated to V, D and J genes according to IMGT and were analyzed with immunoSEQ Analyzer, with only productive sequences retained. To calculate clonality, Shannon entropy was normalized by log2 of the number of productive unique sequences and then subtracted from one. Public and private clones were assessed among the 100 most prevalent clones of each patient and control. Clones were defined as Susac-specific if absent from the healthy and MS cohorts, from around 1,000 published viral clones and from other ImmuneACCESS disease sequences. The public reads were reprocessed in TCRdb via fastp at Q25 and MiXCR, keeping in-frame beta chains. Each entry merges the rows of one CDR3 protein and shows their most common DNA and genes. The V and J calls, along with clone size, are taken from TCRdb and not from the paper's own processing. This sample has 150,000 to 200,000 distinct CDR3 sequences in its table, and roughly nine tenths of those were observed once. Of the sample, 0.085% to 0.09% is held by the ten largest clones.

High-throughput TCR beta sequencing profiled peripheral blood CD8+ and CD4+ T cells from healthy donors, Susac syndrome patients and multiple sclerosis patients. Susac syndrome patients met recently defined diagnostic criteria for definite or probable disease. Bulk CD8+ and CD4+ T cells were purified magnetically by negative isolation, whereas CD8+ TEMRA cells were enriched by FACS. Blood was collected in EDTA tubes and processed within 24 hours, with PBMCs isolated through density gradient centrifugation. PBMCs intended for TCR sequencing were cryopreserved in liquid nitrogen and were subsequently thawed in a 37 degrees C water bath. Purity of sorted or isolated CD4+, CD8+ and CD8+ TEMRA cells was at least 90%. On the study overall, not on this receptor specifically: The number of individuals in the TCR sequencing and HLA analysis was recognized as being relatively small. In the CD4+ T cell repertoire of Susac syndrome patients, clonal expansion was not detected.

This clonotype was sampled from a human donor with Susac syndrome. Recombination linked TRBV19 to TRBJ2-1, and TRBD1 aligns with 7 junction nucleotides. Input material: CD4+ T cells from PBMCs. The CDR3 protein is CASSIDNRGVENEQFF. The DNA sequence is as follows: TGTGCCAGTAGTATAGATAACAGGGGCGTTGAGAATGAGCAGTTCTTC.